The next 10 T cell receptor beta chains were all read from a single sample in a study of T-cell memory formation after mild COVID-19. TCRdb reprocessed the 5' RACE reads via MiXCR and lists one record per CDR3 protein. The repertoire holds hundreds of thousands of distinct CDR3 sequences, with approximately 18% as singletons. Sequenced material: PBMCs or a T cell subset sorted from them (not recorded which). Receptor source: a man in his late teens or twenties who had mild COVID-19 (a few samples of this study predate the infection). Cell type and time point are not known.

This clonotype was recorded once. This rearrangement joins TRBV11-2 to TRBJ1-1; 10 bases agree with TRBD1. The CDR3 covers 17 residues. Germline CDR1 SGHAT, CDR2 FQNNGV. The J segment lost 0 bases and the V segment lost 5 bases, leaving 9 bases of the junction unmatched. The CDR3, as DNA: TGTGCCAGCAGCCGTCGGGGACAGGGGAAAATGAACACTGAAGCTTTCTTT. This gives the protein CASSRRGQGKMNTEAFF.

This chain's CDR3 is CASSLEWAGGDTQYF. The CDR3 DNA reads TGCGCCAGCAGCTTGGAGTGGGCCGGCGGGGATACGCAGTATTTT. The V and J genes are TRBV5-1 and TRBJ2-3; tentatively, D is TRBD2 (5 bases). The CDR3 covers 15 residues. CDR1 and CDR2 from the germline V gene are SGHRS and YFSETQ. Trimming removed 0 bases from V and 6 bases from J, with 14 bases in between.

In this sample, this clonotype turned up a few times. The CDR3 coding sequence is TGTGCCAGCAGCAGCATAGCGGGGGCGGGGGCCAATGAGCAGTTCTTC. Amino acids: CASSSIAGAGANEQFF. V usage is TRBV11-2 and J usage is TRBJ2-1, with TRBD2 identical over 9 bases. The germline gives CDR1 SGHAT, CDR2 FQNNGV. This CDR3 contains 16 residues. The V and J ends lost 5 bases and 6 bases, in that order; junction bases with no gene match: 11.

This clonotype has more than one count but fewer than ten. The rearrangement links TRBV5-1 to TRBJ2-2; 9 nucleotides line up with TRBD2. With V trimmed by 2 bases and J by 4 bases, 3 bases remained unmatched. Germline loops: CDR1 SGHRS, CDR2 YFSETQ. The CDR3 contains 15 residues. The CDR3 is CASSFMTSGTGELFF. CDR3 nucleotides: TGCGCCAGCAGCTTCATGACTAGCGGCACCGGGGAGCTGTTTTTT.

The genes are TRBV29-1 and TRBJ2-5; the D is unclear. The CDR3 consists of 11 residues. Trimming pared 6 bases from V and 5 bases from J, leaving 10 bases between. Germline CDR1 is SQVTM and CDR2 is ANQGSEA. The DNA of the CDR3 is TGCAGCGTGACTGGGTATGAGACCCAGTACTTC. Its protein is CSVTGYETQYF.

The sample holds a few counts of this clonotype. This chain joins TRBV23-1 and TRBJ2-2; D is possibly TRBD2 (7 bases). TRBV23-1 is filed as an ORF, its function uncertain. The CDR3 has 16 residues. V lost 0 bases, J lost 6 bases, and 14 bases lay in between. The CDR3 region is CASSQSSGGASGELFF. As DNA, the CDR3 is TGCGCCAGCAGTCAATCAAGTGGGGGGGCTTCCGGGGAGCTGTTTTTT.

This clonotype was counted at least ten times. The V and J genes are TRBV5-1 and TRBJ2-7; D is ambiguous. The CDR3 sequence is 13 residues long. V was cut by 0 bases and J by 3 bases, with 7 bases left in between. Germline V lookup: CDR1 SGHRS, CDR2 YFSETQ. CDR3 in amino acids: CASSLEAGYEQYV. CDR3 bases: TGCGCCAGCAGCTTGGAGGCAGGCTACGAGCAGTACGTC.

The chain is built from TRBV27 and TRBJ2-2, with 7 positions matching TRBD1. V shed 6 bases, J shed 5 bases, and the junction held 6 bases outside the gene matches. The V gene's germline CDR1 is MNHEY and CDR2 SMNVEV (reference sequence). This CDR3 region has 14 residues. CDR3 in amino acids: CASSINRGTGELFF. The CDR3 DNA is TGTGCCAGCAGCATTAACAGGGGAACCGGGGAGCTGTTTTTT.

The genes are TRBV6-1 and TRBJ2-3, with 9 bases aligning to TRBD1. This CDR3 is built from 15 residues. With 5 bases clipped from V and 4 bases from J, the junction kept 7 bases outside the gene matches. In germline, CDR1 is MNHNS, CDR2 SASEGT. In DNA form, the CDR3 reads TGTGCCAGCAGTAGACCGGGACAGGGTTCAGATACGCAGTATTTT. Amino acid sequence: CASSRPGQGSDTQYF.

This clonotype was detected only a few times. The V and J genes are TRBV7-9 and TRBJ2-3; 8 nucleotides agree with TRBD2. The V gene's germline CDR1 is SEHNR and CDR2 FQNEAQ (reference sequence). The junction had 2 bases not matched to a gene; V was cut back by 2 bases and J by 1 base. This CDR3 region has 15 residues. CDR3 amino acids: CASSLLGGGTDTQYF. The DNA for the CDR3 is TGTGCCAGCAGCTTACTCGGGGGGGGCACAGATACGCAGTATTTT. Filled out from reference TRBV7-9 and TRBJ2-3, the complete variable domain reads DTGVSQNPRHKITKRGQNVTFRCDPISEHNRLYWYRQTLGQGPEFLTYFQNEAQLEKSRLLSDRFSAERPKGSFSTLEIQRTEQGDSAMYLCASSLLGGGTDTQYFGPGTRLTVL.